Listed below are T cell receptor beta chains from one sample, sequenced in a study of control samples from healthy donors and cancer patients. Only in-frame clones appear in the TCRdb table, and some are missing; sequencing was by immunoSEQ multiplex PCR. Among approximately 70,000 clones listed, roughly 80% were seen once. The sequencing input was blood. The receptor set was obtained from a man between 50 and 59 years old in good health. CDR3s include the opening cysteine and the closing phenylalanine or tryptophan. D genes are given only for firm matches.

D gene: TRBD1
V gene: TRBV5-1
CDR3 protein: CASSPRTGGRLAEAFF

D gene: TRBD2
V gene: TRBV3-1/TRBV3-2
CDR3 protein: CASSPSGRGVGEQYF

D gene: .
V gene: TRBV28
CDR3 protein: CASSLWGNTGELFF

D gene: .
V gene: TRBV5-1
CDR3 protein: CASSWGTPSGNTIYF

D gene: .
V gene: TRBV2
CDR3 protein: CASSGTGESGNTIYF

D gene: .
V gene: TRBV11-3
CDR3 protein: CASSYGQGWTDTQYF

D gene: .
V gene: TRBV10-3
CDR3 protein: CAIMSHSGNTIYF

D gene: .
V gene: TRBV7-8
CDR3 protein: CASSSAPWIAGNTIYF

D gene: TRBD1
V gene: TRBV6-4
CDR3 protein: CASSAGTGHEAFF

D gene: TRBD2
V gene: TRBV7-3
CDR3 protein: CASSLGSGRAYEQYF

D gene: .
V gene: TRBV28
CDR3 protein: CASSLWRSSNEQFF